Listed below are T cell receptor beta chains from one sample, sequenced in a study of technical replicates of blood from four donors. Here immunoSEQ multiplex PCR was the method, and the copy in TCRdb shows in-frame clones only, minus some. The sample has approximately 74,000 clones, about 98% seen once. The sequencing sample was made of T cells isolated from PBMCs. Every receptor here comes from a human donor in good health. The CDR3 runs from the conserved cysteine through the conserved F or W. The D gene is left open where the match is weak. The listing skips clone size in some rows; elsewhere it reads once, few, many or a size class.

TRBV6-5	16	-	-	TRBJ1-5	TGTGCCAGCAGTTACTCTCGCTGGGGCGGCAATCAGCCCCAGCATTTT	CASSYSRWGGNQPQHF
TRBV25-1	15	-	-	TRBJ1-1	TGTGCCAGCAGTGAGCAAGGGGTTGGGAACACTGAAGCTTTCTTT	CASSEQGVGNTEAFF
TRBV19	16	-	TRBD1	TRBJ1-5	TGTGCCAGTAGTCCCTGGGCAGGGGGCCCTTCAAGGCCCCAGCATTTT	CASSPWAGGPSRPQHF
TRBV14	16	once	TRBD1	TRBJ1-5	TGTGCCAGCAGCCAAGCCGGGACAGGGCTCAATCAGCCCCAGCATTTT	CASSQAGTGLNQPQHF
TRBV10-3	14	once	-	TRBJ1-2	TGTGCCATCAGTGAGTTAGGGGAATTTGATGGCTACACCTTC	CAISELGEFDGYTF
TRBV6-1	15	-	-	TRBJ2-3	TGTGCCACCCAAGCCGGAGGGTATAGCACAGATACGCAGTATTTT	CATQAGGYSTDTQYF
TRBV6-1	15	-	-	TRBJ2-1	TGTGCCAGCAGTGAAGGGATAGGGGGGGCCAATGAACAGTTCTTC	CASSEGIGGANEQFF
TRBV25-1	16	-	TRBD2	TRBJ2-1	TGTGCCAGCAGCTTACATAGCGGGGCGTCCTACAATGAGCAGTTCTTC	CASSLHSGASYNEQFF
TRBV6-1	15	-	TRBD1	TRBJ1-5	TGTGCCAGCAAAGACTTAGGACAGGGGTATCAGCCCCAGCATTTT	CASKDLGQGYQPQHF
TRBV5-4	14	-	TRBD1	TRBJ2-5	TGTGCCAGCAGCTCCATCGGACAGGGAGAGACCCAGTACTTC	CASSSIGQGETQYF
TRBV23-1	12	once	-	TRBJ1-5	TGCGCCACCGCGGATGGTCTTCAGCCCCAGCATTTT	CATADGLQPQHF
TRBV7-2	14	-	-	TRBJ2-7	TGTGCCAGCAGCCGTTCCAGGGACTCCTACGAGCAGTACTTC	CASSRSRDSYEQYF
TRBV5-1	16	-	TRBD2	TRBJ2-3	TGCGCCAGCAGCTTGCAACCTAGCGGGGCGACAGATACGCAGTATTTT	CASSLQPSGATDTQYF
TRBV4-1	16	-	TRBD1	TRBJ2-3	TGCGCCAGCAGCCAAGATTTGGGACAGCCCACAGATACGCAGTATTTT	CASSQDLGQPTDTQYF
TRBV7-6	18	once	TRBD2	TRBJ2-7	TGTGCCAGCAGCTTAGGGGGACTAGCGGGGCCCAGCTCCTACGAGCAGTACTTC	CASSLGGLAGPSSYEQYF
TRBV5-6	14	-	-	TRBJ1-1	TGTGCCAGCAGTCTAAGCCCTGTTGAGACTGAAGCTTTCTTT	CASSLSPVETEAFF
TRBV5-1	13	-	TRBD1	TRBJ2-7	TGCGCCAGCAGCTTAGCCGGACAGGATTCGCAGTACTTC	CASSLAGQDSQYF
TRBV5-8	14	-	-	TRBJ1-1	TGTGCCAGCAGCTTTCGGTTTTTCAACACTGAAGCTTTCTTT	CASSFRFFNTEAFF